Following are 25 T cell receptor beta chains from one sample sequenced in a study of T cells in Graves' hyperthyroidism and ophthalmopathy. Researchers took RNA transcripts and amplified the TCR beta CDR3 regions from them. First-round RT-PCR with HTBI primers amplified the TCR CDR3 region. In TCRdb, the multiplex PCR reads were re-called with MiXCR into one record per CDR3 protein. The sample yields around 250,000 distinct CDR3 sequences, roughly 15% seen once. The sample comprised blood. These receptors were obtained from a woman in her 40s with Graves' hyperthyroidism that later progressed to Graves' ophthalmopathy.

The J gene is TRBJ1-6, the V gene TRBV3-1; D gene unclear. This CDR3 is built from 14 residues. The germline CDR1 and CDR2 sequences are LGHDT and YNNKEL (reference sequence). Between the trimmed V and J ends, which lost 1 base and 7 bases, there was a span of 8 bases. The CDR3 DNA is TGTGCCAGCAGCCAAGGTTTGGGCAATTCACCCCTCCACTTT. It yields the protein CASSQGLGNSPLHF.

This clonotype has ten or more counts. J is TRBJ2-3 and V is TRBV28, with 7 nucleotides matching TRBD1. The CDR3 has 14 residues. In germline, CDR1 is MDHEN, CDR2 SYDVKM. V was pared by 5 bases and J by 1 base, with 3 bases of the junction left unmatched. This CDR3 reads CASSHQGGTDTQYF. The CDR3 DNA follows: TGTGCCAGCAGTCATCAGGGGGGCACAGATACGCAGTATTTT.

The rearrangement uses TRBV7-9 and TRBJ1-1, with 12 bases that match TRBD1. J gave up 10 bases and V 2 bases, and 11 bases lay outside the gene matches. Germline V CDR1 and CDR2: SEHNR, FQNEAQ (reference sequence). This CDR3 spans 16 amino acids. The CDR3 here is CASSLIQRDRGQSAFF. Written as DNA, the CDR3 is TGTGCCAGCAGCTTAATCCAACGGGACAGGGGGCAATCAGCTTTCTTT.

This clonotype was seen ten or more times. The chain recombines TRBV12-3 or TRBV12-4 with TRBJ2-7; D could derive from TRBD1 or TRBD2 (5 bases each). CDR3 size: 16 residues. V shed 8 bases and J shed 0 bases, with 20 bases lying between them. The DNA of the CDR3 is TGTGCCAGCTCCCTCGCGAACCCAGGGACCTCCTACGAGCAGTACTTC. Its translation: CASSLANPGTSYEQYF.

This clonotype has a count of ten or more. The genes are TRBV7-9 and TRBJ1-1; D is undetermined. The V end was cut by 1 base, the J end by 4 bases, with 13 bases between. Germline V gene sequence: CDR1 SEHNR, CDR2 FQNEAQ (reference sequence). There are 15 residues in the CDR3. The CDR3 sequence is CASSLEPLRSTEAFF. The CDR3 bases are TGTGCCAGCAGCTTAGAGCCGCTCCGGAGCACTGAAGCTTTCTTT.

This clonotype was seen only a few times. This sequence joins TRBV19 and TRBJ2-2; the D call may be TRBD1 or TRBD2 (5 bases each). CDR3 length: 16 residues. V gave up 1 base and J gave up 4 bases, with 13 bases separating them. In germline, CDR1 is LNHDA, CDR2 SQIVND (reference sequence). This CDR3 reads CASSIVGVSGTGELFF. CDR3 DNA: TGTGCCAGTAGTATAGTGGGGGTCTCGGGCACCGGGGAGCTGTTTTTT. The full variable domain, with the rest looked up from reference TRBV19 and TRBJ2-2, is DGGITQSPKYLFRKEGQNVTLSCEQNLNHDAMYWYRQDPGQGLRLIYYSQIVNDFQKGDIAEGYSVSREKKESFPLTVTSAQKNPTAFYLCASSIVGVSGTGELFFGEGSRLTVL.

This clonotype was observed a handful of times. The chain is built from TRBV12-3 or TRBV12-4 and TRBJ1-2, with 7 bases aligning to TRBD1. The J segment lost 8 bases and the V segment lost 6 bases, leaving 15 bases of the junction unmatched. The CDR3 extends over 15 amino acids. The DNA of the CDR3 is TGTGCCAGCAGAGCCAACAGGGGCATCGCAGGAGGCTACACCTTC. The encoded protein is CASRANRGIAGGYTF.

This clonotype was detected many times. V is TRBV7-2 and J is TRBJ1-1, with unresolved D. Germline V gene sequence: CDR1 SGHTA, CDR2 FQGNSA. Trimming cost V 2 bases and J 8 bases, with 15 bases left between them. CDR3 length: 14 residues. The CDR3 here is CASSLNGWSEEAFF. CDR3 nucleotide sequence: TGTGCCAGCAGCTTAAATGGTTGGTCAGAGGAAGCTTTCTTT.

This clonotype was seen repeatedly, ten times or more. The V call is TRBV13, the J call TRBJ2-2, with no clear D. Germline assignment: CDR1 PRHDT and CDR2 FYEKMQ (reference sequence). This CDR3 has 16 residues. Trimming shortened V by 2 bases and J by 5 bases, and 15 bases separated the two germline ends. Here the CDR3 reads CASSLIRQTLTGELFF. The CDR3 DNA sequence: TGTGCCAGCAGCTTAATAAGGCAGACCTTGACCGGGGAGCTGTTTTTT.

This clonotype was recorded at least ten times. This chain's CDR3 is CASYTLRGSPLHF. The DNA of the CDR3 is TGTGCCAGCTATACACTAAGGGGTTCACCCCTCCACTTT. This chain joins TRBV28 and TRBJ1-6, with D perhaps matching TRBD1 (5 bases). The CDR3 extends over 13 amino acids. V shed 8 bases and J shed 9 bases, with 14 bases lying between them. Germline CDR1 and CDR2: MDHEN and SYDVKM. The full variable domain, completed using reference TRBV28 and TRBJ1-6, is DVKVTQSSRYLVKRTGEKVFLECVQDMDHENMFWYRQDPGLGLRLIYFSYDVKMKEKGDIPEGYSVSREKKERFSLILESASTNQTSMYLCASYTLRGSPLHFGNGTRLTVT.

In its sample, this clonotype was seen a few times. The chain employs TRBV5-1 and TRBJ1-4, with D possibly being TRBD1 (5 bases). Germline V CDR1 and CDR2: SGHRS, YFSETQ. Deletions cut 3 bases from V and 6 bases from J, with 15 bases between. The CDR3 sequence is 15 residues long. The CDR3 DNA follows: TGCGCCAGCAGCTCGTCCGGAGGGACCCATGAAAAACTGTTTTTT. Its protein is CASSSSGGTHEKLFF.

J is TRBJ1-1 and V is TRBV3-1, with D possibly TRBD1 on 5 matching bases. The length of the CDR3 is 13 residues. The ends were cut back, 4 bases at V and 8 bases at J, with 14 bases in the middle. Germline V gives CDR1 LGHDT, CDR2 YNNKEL (reference sequence). The CDR3 bases are TGTGCCAGCAGCCCTAATTCGGGGCCAGAAGCTTTCTTT. It translates to CASSPNSGPEAFF.

In this sample, this clonotype turned up many times. The chain is built from TRBV29-1 and TRBJ1-2; 8 bases agree with TRBD1. The CDR3 runs 13 residues. V was clipped by 6 bases and J by 7 bases; unmatched bases: 10. Per the germline V gene, CDR1 is SQVTM and CDR2 is ANQGSEA. For the CDR3, the DNA is TGCAGCGTCACTAACTCAGGGGGCCGTGGCTACACCTTC. Its translation: CSVTNSGGRGYTF.

In this sample, this clonotype turned up many times. The gene calls are TRBV28 and TRBJ1-6; TRBD1 agrees at 8 bases. The CDR3 sequence is 12 residues long. Germline V gene sequence: CDR1 MDHEN, CDR2 SYDVKM. V lost 7 bases and J lost 10; bases outside the gene matches: 3. The CDR3 region is CASTGGISPLHF. CDR3 in DNA: TGTGCCAGCACAGGGGGCATATCACCCCTCCACTTT.

This clonotype was found many times. V usage is TRBV27 and J usage is TRBJ2-6; D is uncertain. The CDR3 is made up of 17 amino acids. V was clipped by 5 bases and J by 2 bases, with 16 bases between them. Germline lookup yields CDR1 MNHEY and CDR2 SMNVEV (reference sequence). CDR3 nucleotides: TGTGCCAGCAGTCCAGAAACTCCGGGTACTGGGGCCAACGTCCTGACTTTC. It encodes CASSPETPGTGANVLTF.

This clonotype was observed many times. This chain joins TRBV9 and TRBJ1-2; 9 bases align to TRBD1. This CDR3 region has 15 residues. Germline V gene lookup returns CDR1 SGDLS and CDR2 YYNGEE. Unmatched junction bases numbered 6, after V lost 3 bases and J lost 3 bases. The CDR3 DNA follows: TGTGCCAGCAGCGCCGGGACAGGGCTCTACTATGGCTACACCTTC. Translation: CASSAGTGLYYGYTF.

This clonotype was counted only a few times. Possible read error: a much larger clone is one base away. The gene calls are TRBV2 and TRBJ2-7; D uncertain. V gave up 4 bases and J gave up 7 bases, with 11 bases separating them. Germline V lookup: CDR1 SNHLY, CDR2 FYNNEI. The CDR3 is made up of 12 amino acids. The CDR3 bases are TGTGCCAGCAGTGGACACGACGGGGAGCAGTACTTC. It is translated as CASSGHDGEQYF. The variable domain in full, completed from reference TRBV2 and TRBJ2-7, reads EPEVTQTPSHQVTQMGQEVILRCVPISNHLYFYWYRQILGQKVEFLVSFYNNEISEKSEIFDDQFSVERPDGSNFTLKIRSTKLEDSAMYFCASSGHDGEQYFGPGTRLTVT.

In the case of this clonotype: The junction does not match germline at one end; this may be a read error. V gene TRBV7-3 combines with J gene TRBJ2-1; D may be TRBD1 or TRBD2 (6 bases each). The germline gives CDR1 SGHTA, CDR2 FQGTGA. The CDR3 length is 17 residues. The CDR3 sequence: CAGSLPIQGGGYNEQFF. CDR3 DNA sequence: TGTGCCGGCAGCTTACCGATACAGGGAGGCGGTTACAATGAGCAGTTCTTC.

This clonotype has ten or more counts. V usage is TRBV10-1 and J usage is TRBJ2-3; 8 positions agree with TRBD2. Looked up from germline, CDR1 is WNHNN and CDR2 is SYGVQD (reference sequence). V gave up 0 bases and J gave up 8 bases; unmatched junction bases: 4. The CDR3 has 14 residues. This CDR3 is CASSESGTSGTQYF. CDR3 DNA: TGCGCCAGCAGTGAGTCCGGGACTAGTGGTACGCAGTATTTT.

The rearrangement joins TRBV20-1 to TRBJ2-7; 8 bases line up with TRBD2. Germline CDR1 and CDR2: DFQATT and SNEGSKA (reference sequence). V trimming: 6 bases; J trimming: 2 bases; junction bases outside the gene matches: 21. The CDR3 length is 18 residues. The chain's CDR3 is CSAPYTASGRGTAYEQYF. The DNA of the CDR3 is TGCAGTGCCCCGTATACGGCAAGCGGGAGAGGAACGGCCTACGAGCAGTACTTC.

As concerns this clonotype: Since a much larger clone is just one base distant, this may be a read error. The rearrangement links TRBV6-2 or TRBV6-3 to TRBJ2-2; TRBD2 aligns across 13 bases. Germline V CDR1 and CDR2: MNHEY, SVGEGT. The CDR3 is made up of 15 amino acids. Germline trimming cut 5 bases from V and 16 bases from J; bases unmatched to any gene: 13. The CDR3 reads CASSDGLAGARRQFF. The CDR3 DNA follows: TGTGCCAGCAGTGATGGACTAGCGGGAGCTCGGCGTCAGTTTTTT.

This clonotype was seen a handful of times. The chain couples TRBV18 to TRBJ1-5, with TRBD1 as a possible D gene (5 bases). The CDR3 runs to 16 residues. The germline V gene has CDR1 KGHSH and CDR2 LQKENI. Trimming cost V 2 bases and J 0 bases, with 11 bases left between them. DNA of the CDR3: TGTGCCAGCTCACCAGACAGACCTTATAGCAATCAGCCCCAGCATTTT. Translated, it gives CASSPDRPYSNQPQHF.

This clonotype was picked up many times. The chain carries TRBV28 and TRBJ1-3; tentatively, D is TRBD1 (6 bases). This CDR3 region has 13 residues. Per germline, CDR1 MDHEN and CDR2 SYDVKM. The V and J ends lost 5 bases and 4 bases respectively, with 9 bases between them. The CDR3 protein is CASSPGVGNTIYF. The CDR3 DNA reads as TGTGCCAGCAGTCCAGGGGTCGGAAACACCATATATTTT.

This clonotype was observed at least ten times. The V call is TRBV27, the J call TRBJ1-2; D ambiguous. Trimming took off 3 bases at V and 3 bases at J, with 8 bases between the two ends. The CDR3 loop spans 13 amino acids. Germline values: CDR1 MNHEY, CDR2 SMNVEV (reference sequence). As DNA, the CDR3 is TGTGCCAGCAGTTTTTCGGGGTACTATGGCTACACCTTC. Translation gives CASSFSGYYGYTF.

This clonotype was seen ten or more times. This rearrangement joins TRBV18 to TRBJ1-5, with unresolved D. Trimming cost V 3 bases and J 3 bases, with 12 bases left between them. The CDR3 covers 15 residues. Germline loops: CDR1 KGHSH, CDR2 LQKENI. The CDR3 spells CASSPRENFNQPQHF. CDR3 bases: TGTGCCAGCTCACCGAGGGAAAACTTCAATCAGCCCCAGCATTTT.